One sample yielded the 6 T cell receptor beta chains listed below, sequenced in a study of T-cell memory formation after mild COVID-19. TCRdb re-analysed the 5' RACE reads in MiXCR, keeping a single row per CDR3 protein. The sample includes around 310,000 distinct CDR3 sequences, around a fifth of them seen just once. The sequenced sample consisted of PBMCs or a T cell subset sorted from them (not recorded which). The receptors originated from a man aged 18 to 29 who had mild COVID-19 (a few samples of this study predate the infection). Cell type and time point are not known.

This clonotype was seen repeatedly, ten times or more. V gene TRBV7-9 combines with J gene TRBJ2-3; D ambiguous. Germline V gene sequence: CDR1 SEHNR, CDR2 FQNEAQ (reference sequence). V was pared by 2 bases and J by 6 bases, with 12 bases between. The CDR3 is 14 residues long. The CDR3 protein is CASSLPGRRDTQYF. For the CDR3, the DNA is TGTGCCAGCAGCTTACCTGGGCGGCGGGATACGCAGTATTTT.

This clonotype was seen only a few times. CDR3 loop: CASSPRTRMNTEAFF. CDR3 DNA: TGTGCCAGCAGCCCCCGGACAAGAATGAACACTGAAGCTTTCTTT. J is TRBJ1-1 and V is TRBV7-2, with D possibly being TRBD1 (5 bases). Trimming removed 5 bases at V and 0 bases at J, with 13 bases between. This CDR3 region has 15 residues. Germline CDR1 reads SGHTA; CDR2 reads FQGNSA.

The V call is TRBV7-9, the J call TRBJ2-1; D is ambiguous. This CDR3 has 13 residues. Trimming stripped 8 bases from V and 0 bases from J, with 8 bases between. In germline, CDR1 is SEHNR, CDR2 FQNEAQ (reference sequence). The CDR3 is CASGRDSYNEQFF. Written as DNA, the CDR3 is TGTGCCAGCGGACGCGACTCCTACAATGAGCAGTTCTTC.

This clonotype occurred a few times. The V call is TRBV20-1, the J call TRBJ2-5; weak D call: TRBD2 (5 bases). V dropped 1 base and J dropped 0 bases, with 15 bases sitting between them. In germline, CDR1 is DFQATT, CDR2 SNEGSKA (reference sequence). The CDR3 is made up of 16 amino acids. The chain's CDR3 is CSARAIQPGNQETQYF. CDR3 DNA: TGCAGTGCTAGAGCCATCCAGCCGGGAAACCAAGAGACCCAGTACTTC.

This clonotype was counted only a few times. The rearrangement links TRBV18 to TRBJ1-2; 11 bases align to TRBD1. Germline values: CDR1 KGHSH, CDR2 LQKENI. This CDR3 has 18 amino acids. Losses at the gene ends were 1 base for V and 8 bases for J; bases not matched to a gene: 15. As DNA, the CDR3 is TGTGCCAGCTCACCACTCGGACAGGGGGCCCGGAAGGGATCCGGCTACACCTTC. Translation: CASSPLGQGARKGSGYTF.

This clonotype was counted between two and nine times. The CDR3 sequence is CASSSATGRFTYEQYF. CDR3 nucleotides: TGTGCCAGCAGCTCAGCTACAGGGCGATTTACCTACGAGCAGTACTTC. The V gene is TRBV7-2, the J gene TRBJ2-7; a weak D match, TRBD1 (6 bases). Trimming removed 4 bases at V and 2 bases at J, with 18 bases between. This CDR3 contains 16 residues. The germline gives CDR1 SGHTA, CDR2 FQGNSA.